This is a list of T cell receptor beta chains from one sample in a study of technical replicates of blood from a few donors. Here immunoSEQ multiplex PCR was the method, and the copy in TCRdb shows in-frame clones only, minus some. The sample has about 59,000 clones, more than 75% seen once. Sequenced: PBMCs. All receptors come from a human donor in good health. Some clones in this sample may be carry-over from other donors' samples. CDR3s include the opening cysteine and the closing phenylalanine or tryptophan. The order of the fields is D gene, J gene, clone size, V gene, CDR3 DNA, CDR3 protein. The D gene is left open where the match is weak. Clone size is shown for a subset of rows, as once, few, many or a class of expanded clone.

>TRBD1|TRBJ1-1|many|TRBV6-6
TGTGCCAGCAGTGATACAGGGGCAAGCACTGAAGCTTTCTTT
CASSDTGASTEAFF
>TRBD1|TRBJ1-1|.|TRBV19
TGTGCCAGTAGTGACCGACAGGGGGCTGATCGGACTGAAGCTTTCTTT
CASSDRQGADRTEAFF
>TRBD1|TRBJ1-1|.|TRBV7-2
TGTGCCAGCAGCTCCCGGACAGGGGGCGCCTCTGAAGCTTTCTTT
CASSSRTGGASEAFF
>TRBD1|TRBJ2-1|.|TRBV7-2
TGTGCCAGCAGCTTGGGAACAGGGGGTTACGATGAGCAGTTCTTC
CASSLGTGGYDEQFF
>.|TRBJ2-1|.|TRBV11-2
TGTGCCAGCAGCTTAGCCCTAGGCGCCAGCTCCTACAATGAGCAGTTCTTC
CASSLALGASSYNEQFF
>TRBD2|TRBJ2-7|.|TRBV6-5
TGTGCCAGCAGCCCAGCTAGCGGGGAAACCTACGAGCAGTACTTC
CASSPASGETYEQYF
>.|TRBJ1-3|.|TRBV6-5
TGTGCCAGCAGTCCCCTAGGTTTCTCTGGAAACACCATATATTTT
CASSPLGFSGNTIYF
>.|TRBJ1-1|.|TRBV5-1
TGCGCCAGCAGCTTGGCGGTTCCGAACACTGAAGCTTTCTTT
CASSLAVPNTEAFF
>.|TRBJ1-1|few|TRBV7-9
TGTGCCAGCAGCGAGGGGGGGGCGGAAACTGAAGCTTTCTTT
CASSEGGAETEAFF
>TRBD2|TRBJ2-2|.|TRBV4-3
TGCGCCAGCAGCCAAGAGGGAGCGGGAGGGGTTTACACCGGGGAGCTGTTTTTT
CASSQEGAGGVYTGELFF
>TRBD1|TRBJ2-7|.|TRBV7-9
TGTGCCAGCAGCCTACAGGGGAGTATAGGGGACGAGCAGTACTTC
CASSLQGSIGDEQYF
>TRBD1|TRBJ1-5|.|TRBV7-2
TGTGCCAGCAGAGACAGGGGTAGCAATCAGCCCCAGCATTTT
CASRDRGSNQPQHF
>TRBD2|TRBJ2-7|.|TRBV5-1
TGCGCCAGCAGCCCCGTTCTAGCGGGACCTTCCGAGCAGTACTTC
CASSPVLAGPSEQYF
>.|TRBJ1-4|.|TRBV4-1
TGCGCCAGCAGCAAAACGGGAGCAGGGAGTAATGAAAAACTGTTTTTT
CASSKTGAGSNEKLFF
>TRBD2|TRBJ2-3|.|TRBV7-2
TGTGCCAGCAGCTTGATGGCCAGCGGGGGGGCGGGAGATACGCAGTATTTT
CASSLMASGGAGDTQYF
>TRBD2|TRBJ2-7|.|TRBV5-6
TGTGCCAGCAGCCACGACCCCGCGGGGGGGCTTTACGAGCAGTACTTC
CASSHDPAGGLYEQYF
>TRBD1|TRBJ2-1|.|TRBV7-6
TGTGCCAGCAGCCCATTACAGGGGGCGGGCAATGAGCAGTTCTTC
CASSPLQGAGNEQFF
>TRBD2|TRBJ2-1|.|TRBV7-7
TGTGCCAGCAGCCCCCTGGCGGGGGGGCCGACGCATGAGCAGTTCTTC
CASSPLAGGPTHEQFF